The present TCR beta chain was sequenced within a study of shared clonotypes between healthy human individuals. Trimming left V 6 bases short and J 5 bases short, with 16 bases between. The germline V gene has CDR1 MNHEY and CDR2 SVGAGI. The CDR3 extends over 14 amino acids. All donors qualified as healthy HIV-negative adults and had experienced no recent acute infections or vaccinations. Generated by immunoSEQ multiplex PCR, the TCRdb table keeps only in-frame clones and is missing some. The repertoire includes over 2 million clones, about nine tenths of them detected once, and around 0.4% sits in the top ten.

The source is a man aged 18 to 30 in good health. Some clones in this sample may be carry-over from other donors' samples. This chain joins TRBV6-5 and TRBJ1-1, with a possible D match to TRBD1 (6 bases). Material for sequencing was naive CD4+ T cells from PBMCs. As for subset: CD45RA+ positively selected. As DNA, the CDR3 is TGTGCCAGCAGGTCCACAGGGAGTGTGACTGAAGCTTTCTTT. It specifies CASRSTGSVTEAFF.